These T cell receptor beta chains were read from a single sample in a study of T cells in Graves' hyperthyroidism and ophthalmopathy. TCRdb used MiXCR to reprocess the multiplex PCR reads, holding one entry per CDR3 protein. The sample has roughly 500,000 distinct CDR3 sequences, approximately 15% seen once; the top ten hold about 5.8%. Sequencing was carried out using blood. Receptor source: a woman between 25 and 40 years old with Graves' hyperthyroidism that later progressed to Graves' ophthalmopathy. The conserved cysteine and the conserved F or W are not part of the CDR3 here. Fields, in order: V gene, J gene, CDR3 protein.

V: TRBV7-3; J: TRBJ2-7; CDR3: ASSLSWGDEQY
V: TRBV10-3; J: TRBJ2-3; CDR3: AISEPGNTDTQY
V: TRBV7-9; J: TRBJ1-3; CDR3: ASSSTTWISGNTIY
V: TRBV2; J: TRBJ2-1; CDR3: ASMEGRSSYNEQF
V: TRBV20-1; J: TRBJ2-5; CDR3: SARGEGTSSTQETQY
V: TRBV20-1; J: TRBJ2-7; CDR3: SAGLAGAYEQY
V: TRBV30; J: TRBJ1-1; CDR3: ARGGGTEAF
V: TRBV5-8; J: TRBJ1-2; CDR3: ASSPDRTTNYGYT
V: TRBV20-1; J: TRBJ1-1; CDR3: SASRPQGIAEAF
V: TRBV28; J: TRBJ1-1; CDR3: ASSLTVWGAF
V: TRBV9; J: TRBJ1-1; CDR3: ASSVAGVREAF
V: TRBV13; J: TRBJ2-1; CDR3: ASSLGPGTDNEQF
V: TRBV30; J: TRBJ1-4; CDR3: AWSQEGAGEKLF
V: TRBV5-6; J: TRBJ2-5; CDR3: ASSFTPGAPQETQY
V: TRBV6-1; J: TRBJ2-7; CDR3: ASSPVDGTSLHEQY
V: TRBV2; J: TRBJ2-1; CDR3: ASSEYGNPYNEQF
V: TRBV30; J: TRBJ2-5; CDR3: AWSPGRETQY
V: TRBV6-2/TRBV6-3; J: TRBJ2-7; CDR3: ASSKHRDRGSLFSYEQY
V: TRBV12-3/TRBV12-4; J: TRBJ1-5; CDR3: ASSFAPSGDNQPQH
V: TRBV27; J: TRBJ1-5; CDR3: ASSSTGAPARGQPQH
V: TRBV20-1; J: TRBJ1-1; CDR3: SARRDPHEAF
V: TRBV6-1; J: TRBJ1-1; CDR3: ASSENSPTTEAF
V: TRBV5-1; J: TRBJ2-7; CDR3: ASSQGGGQGYEQY
V: TRBV28; J: TRBJ1-4; CDR3: ASSSPGAAKNEKLF
V: TRBV29-1; J: TRBJ1-1; CDR3: SVADRGQTEAF
V: TRBV27; J: TRBJ1-6; CDR3: ASSQGRHSPLH
V: TRBV10-3; J: TRBJ1-5; CDR3: AISESSQGSSNQPQH
V: TRBV6-2/TRBV6-3; J: TRBJ2-5; CDR3: ASYEGRGSRETQY
V: TRBV6-2/TRBV6-3; J: TRBJ1-5; CDR3: ASSYSRRQDNQPQH
V: TRBV7-2; J: TRBJ2-2; CDR3: ASSTRGTGTGELF
V: TRBV6-1; J: TRBJ1-1; CDR3: ASSSHPWWAKASNTEAF
V: TRBV3-1; J: TRBJ2-7; CDR3: ASSQVGGPSYEQY
V: TRBV19; J: TRBJ1-5; CDR3: ASSIGRLNQPQH
V: TRBV6-2/TRBV6-3; J: TRBJ1-1; CDR3: ASSYTSSGTEAF
V: TRBV9; J: TRBJ2-7; CDR3: ASSGGGGGSSHEQY
V: TRBV15; J: TRBJ2-3; CDR3: ATSSKGQSPPPDTQY
V: TRBV19; J: TRBJ1-2; CDR3: ASRSNRDSNYGYT
V: TRBV28; J: TRBJ2-7; CDR3: ASSDSLGPHTTYEQY
V: TRBV2; J: TRBJ2-4; CDR3: ASSGGRGKNIQY
V: TRBV16; J: TRBJ1-2; CDR3: ASSHAGWYGYT
V: TRBV7-9; J: TRBJ1-3; CDR3: ASSNPGVGGNTIY
V: TRBV6-1; J: TRBJ2-6; CDR3: ASPRFSGANVLT
V: TRBV5-1; J: TRBJ1-5; CDR3: ASSEDRNQPQH
V: TRBV4-3; J: TRBJ2-7; CDR3: ASSPGSDSGSYEQY
V: TRBV6-1; J: TRBJ1-6; CDR3: ASSRDRENSPLH
V: TRBV19; J: TRBJ1-1; CDR3: ARTRSGLNTEAF
V: TRBV15; J: TRBJ2-5; CDR3: ATSSVGLARAPAQY